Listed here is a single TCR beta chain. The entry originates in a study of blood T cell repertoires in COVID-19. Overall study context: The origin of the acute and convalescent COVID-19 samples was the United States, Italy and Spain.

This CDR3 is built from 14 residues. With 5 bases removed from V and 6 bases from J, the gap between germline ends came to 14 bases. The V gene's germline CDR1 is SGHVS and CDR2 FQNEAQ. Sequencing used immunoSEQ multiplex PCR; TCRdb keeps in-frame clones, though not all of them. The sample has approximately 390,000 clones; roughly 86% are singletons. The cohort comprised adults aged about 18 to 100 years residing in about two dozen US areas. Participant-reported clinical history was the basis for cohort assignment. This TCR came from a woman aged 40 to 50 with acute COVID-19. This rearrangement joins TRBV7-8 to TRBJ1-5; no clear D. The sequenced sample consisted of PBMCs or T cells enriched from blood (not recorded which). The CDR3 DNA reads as TGTGCCAGCAGCCGCCTACTCCGGGGTCAGCCCCAGCATTTT. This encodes CASSRLLRGQPQHF.